A selection of T cell receptor beta chains follows, all from one sample in a study of PD-L1 blockade in urothelial cancer. The assay was immunoSEQ multiplex PCR, and TCRdb's table has in-frame clones only and misses some. The sample carries 40,000 to 50,000 clones, roughly 80% recorded once. The material sequenced was PBMCs, taken around atezolizumab (anti-PD-L1) treatment. Every receptor here comes from a man in his 70s with urothelial cancer. CDR3s include the opening cysteine and the closing phenylalanine or tryptophan. Fields, in order: D gene, J gene, V gene, clone size, CDR3 protein, CDR3 DNA. D genes are given only for firm matches. Rows may omit the clone size; those that give it use once, few, many or a size class.

- TRBJ1-2 TRBV27 - CASSLTGDGYTF TGTGCCAGCAGTTTGACAGGTGATGGCTACACCTTC
TRBD2 TRBJ2-3 TRBV25-1 once CASSESRAGGNTQYF TGTGCCAGCAGTGAATCACGAGCGGGAGGAAATACGCAGTATTTT
- TRBJ1-2 TRBV4-1 - CASSHPPRQSGDYGYTF TGCGCCAGCAGCCATCCCCCCAGGCAATCGGGGGACTATGGCTACACCTTC
- TRBJ2-2 TRBV28 - CASSLTTGELFF TGTGCCAGCAGTCTTACAACCGGGGAGCTGTTTTTT
TRBD2 TRBJ2-1 TRBV4-3 - CASSQDLGTSGRGEQFF TGCGCCAGCAGCCAAGATCTGGGGACTAGCGGGAGGGGCGAGCAGTTCTTC
TRBD1 TRBJ2-1 TRBV27 - CASSLEFGTGGFNEQFF TGTGCCAGCAGTTTGGAGTTCGGGACAGGGGGATTCAATGAGCAGTTCTTC
TRBD2 TRBJ2-3 TRBV7-2 - CASTGPGTSRADTQYF TGTGCCAGCACCGGACCCGGGACTAGCCGCGCAGATACGCAGTATTTT
TRBD2 TRBJ2-1 TRBV28 - CASGPGGGLYNEQFF TGTGCCAGCGGACCGGGGGGGGGCTTATACAATGAGCAGTTCTTC
TRBD2 TRBJ2-7 TRBV5-4 once CASKGLAGGSYEQYF TGTGCCAGCAAGGGACTAGCGGGAGGGAGCTACGAGCAGTACTTC
- TRBJ2-3 TRBV5-1 - CASSLGGSTDTQYF TGCGCCAGCAGCTTGGGCGGAAGCACAGATACGCAGTATTTT
- TRBJ2-6 TRBV5-4 - CASSGGAYSGANVLTF TGTGCCAGCAGCGGGGGGGCCTACTCTGGGGCCAACGTCCTGACTTTC
- TRBJ2-1 TRBV7-9 - CASSLGDFGNEQFF TGTGCCAGCAGCTTAGGTGACTTTGGCAATGAGCAGTTCTTC
- TRBJ2-7 TRBV4-3 few CASSPRTASYEQYF TGCGCCAGCAGCCCTCGGACAGCCAGCTACGAGCAGTACTTC
TRBD1 TRBJ2-1 TRBV7-8 few CASSYTVGTGGYNEQFF TGTGCCAGCAGCTATACCGTAGGGACAGGGGGCTACAATGAGCAGTTCTTC
- TRBJ1-6 TRBV30 - CAWRKFGQRSYNSPLHF TGTGCCTGGAGAAAATTCGGACAGCGCTCCTATAATTCACCCCTCCACTTT
- TRBJ1-6 TRBV6-1 - CASSEGSSPLHF TGTGCCAGCAGTGAAGGGAGTTCACCCCTCCACTTT
- TRBJ1-1 TRBV19 - CASSPGWTEAFF TGTGCCAGTAGCCCAGGGTGGACTGAAGCTTTCTTT
TRBD1 TRBJ1-4 TRBV6-1 - CASSERRGQGINEKLFF TGTGCCAGCAGTGAACGTCGCGGACAGGGGATTAATGAAAAACTGTTTTTT
TRBD1 TRBJ1-1 TRBV5-1 - CASSLDRGPTEAFF TGCGCCAGCAGCTTGGACAGGGGCCCCACTGAAGCTTTCTTT
- TRBJ1-2 TRBV9 - CASTLGGDNYGYTF TGTGCCAGCACCTTAGGGGGAGACAACTATGGCTACACCTTC
- TRBJ2-1 TRBV27 few CASTKQGGVFGNEQFF TGTGCCAGCACTAAACAGGGGGGGGTTTTCGGCAATGAGCAGTTCTTC
TRBD1 TRBJ2-2 TRBV5-6 - CASSSTDREVAGELFF TGTGCCAGCAGCTCGACGGACAGGGAAGTCGCCGGGGAGCTGTTTTTT
- TRBJ1-1 TRBV9 - CASSARGQGAPTNTEAFF TGTGCCAGCAGCGCCCGAGGCCAGGGCGCGCCAACGAACACTGAAGCTTTCTTT
TRBD2 TRBJ2-2 TRBV7-2 - CASSVTSGGNTGELFF TGTGCCAGCAGCGTAACTAGCGGGGGGAACACCGGGGAGCTGTTTTTT
- TRBJ2-1 TRBV11-1 - CASRKYSGSYNEQFF TGTGCCAGCAGGAAGTATAGTGGCTCCTACAATGAGCAGTTCTTC